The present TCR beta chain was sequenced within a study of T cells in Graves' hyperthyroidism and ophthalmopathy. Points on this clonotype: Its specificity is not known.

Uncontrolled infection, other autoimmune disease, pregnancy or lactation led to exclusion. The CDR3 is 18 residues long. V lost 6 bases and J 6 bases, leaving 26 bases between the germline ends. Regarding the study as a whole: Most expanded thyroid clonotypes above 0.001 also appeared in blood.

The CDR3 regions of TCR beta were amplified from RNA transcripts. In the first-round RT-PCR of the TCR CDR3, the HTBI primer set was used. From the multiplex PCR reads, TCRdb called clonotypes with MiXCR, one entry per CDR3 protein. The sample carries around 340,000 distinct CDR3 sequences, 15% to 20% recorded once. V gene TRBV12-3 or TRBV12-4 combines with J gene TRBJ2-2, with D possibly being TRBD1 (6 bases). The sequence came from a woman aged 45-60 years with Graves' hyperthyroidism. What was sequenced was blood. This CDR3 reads CASSPGPLTGPKPGELFF. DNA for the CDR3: TGTGCCAGCAGCCCCGGCCCCTTGACAGGTCCTAAACCCGGGGAGCTGTTTTTT.